This T cell receptor beta chain was recorded in a study of cytomegalovirus exposure and HLA in healthy donors. Points from the study as a whole: Some TCR beta chains (roughly 150 of them) were listed as cytomegalovirus-associated. First-cohort TCR clusters tended to co-occur in the roughly 130 validation repertoires, a later analysis found.

CDR3 length: 14 residues. Germline V gene data show CDR1 as MNHEY and CDR2 as SVGAGI. V lost 0 bases to trimming and J lost 7 bases, with 9 bases between them. On this clone itself: The antigen is undetermined.

Produced via immunoSEQ multiplex PCR; TCRdb's table is partial and in-frame only. The sample records over 100,000 clones, 88% being singletons. This clonotype was obtained from a woman younger than 30 in good health and CMV-seronegative. The genes are TRBV6-5 and TRBJ1-4; D is possibly TRBD1 (5 bases). The sequenced sample was PBMCs. CDR3 DNA sequence: TGTGCCAGCAGTTACTCCCAGGGTAGTGAAAAACTGTTTTTT. Its protein is CASSYSQGSEKLFF.